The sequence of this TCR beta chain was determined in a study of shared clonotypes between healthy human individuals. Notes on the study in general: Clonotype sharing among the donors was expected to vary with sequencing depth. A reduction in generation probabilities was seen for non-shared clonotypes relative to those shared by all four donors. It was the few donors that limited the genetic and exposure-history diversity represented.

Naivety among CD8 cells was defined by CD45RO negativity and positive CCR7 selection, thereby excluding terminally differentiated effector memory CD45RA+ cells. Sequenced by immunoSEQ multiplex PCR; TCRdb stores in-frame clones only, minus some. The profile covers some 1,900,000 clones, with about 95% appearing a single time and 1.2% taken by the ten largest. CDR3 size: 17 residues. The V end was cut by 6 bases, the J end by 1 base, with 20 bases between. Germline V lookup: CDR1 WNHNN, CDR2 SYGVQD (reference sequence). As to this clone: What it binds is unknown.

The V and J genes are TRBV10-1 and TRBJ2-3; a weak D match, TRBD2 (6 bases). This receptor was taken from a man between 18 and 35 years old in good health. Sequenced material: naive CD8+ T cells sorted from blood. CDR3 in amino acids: CASRFTSRKKGTDTQYF. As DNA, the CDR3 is TGCGCCAGCAGATTCACTAGCAGAAAAAAGGGCACAGATACGCAGTATTTT.